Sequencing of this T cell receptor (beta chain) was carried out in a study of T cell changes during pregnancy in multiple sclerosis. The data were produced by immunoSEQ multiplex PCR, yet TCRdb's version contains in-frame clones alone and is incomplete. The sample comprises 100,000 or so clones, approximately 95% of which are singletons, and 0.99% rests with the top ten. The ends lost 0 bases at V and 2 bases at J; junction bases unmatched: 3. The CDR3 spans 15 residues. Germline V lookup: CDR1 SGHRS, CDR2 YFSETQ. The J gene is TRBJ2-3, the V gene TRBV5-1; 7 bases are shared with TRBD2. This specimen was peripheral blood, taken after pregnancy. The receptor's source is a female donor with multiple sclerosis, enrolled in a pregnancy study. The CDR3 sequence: CASSLGEGSTDTQYF. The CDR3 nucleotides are TGCGCCAGCAGCTTGGGGGAGGGGTCCACAGATACGCAGTATTTT.